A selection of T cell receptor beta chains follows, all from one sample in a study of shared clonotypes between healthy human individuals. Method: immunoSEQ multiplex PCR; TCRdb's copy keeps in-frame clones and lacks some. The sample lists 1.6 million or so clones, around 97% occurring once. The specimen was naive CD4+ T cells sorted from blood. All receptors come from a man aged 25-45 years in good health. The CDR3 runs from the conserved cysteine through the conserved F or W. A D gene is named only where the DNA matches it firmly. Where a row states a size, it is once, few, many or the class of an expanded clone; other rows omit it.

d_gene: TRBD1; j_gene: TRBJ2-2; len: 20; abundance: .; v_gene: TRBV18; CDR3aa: CASSRQGAFLGLGETGELFF; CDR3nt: TGTGCCAGCTCGAGACAGGGGGCGTTTCTCGGACTAGGAGAGACCGGGGAGCTGTTTTTT
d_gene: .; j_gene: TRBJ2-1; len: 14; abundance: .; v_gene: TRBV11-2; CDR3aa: CASSPGSSYNEQFF; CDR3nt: TGTGCCAGCAGCCCGGGGAGCTCCTACAATGAGCAGTTCTTC
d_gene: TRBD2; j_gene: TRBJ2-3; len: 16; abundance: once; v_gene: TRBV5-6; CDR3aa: CASSPLLAGSTDTQYF; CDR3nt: TGTGCCAGCAGCCCCCTTCTAGCGGGAAGCACAGATACGCAGTATTTT
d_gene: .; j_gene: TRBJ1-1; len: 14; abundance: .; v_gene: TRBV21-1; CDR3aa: CASSKETRDTEAFF; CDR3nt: TGTGCCAGCAGCAAAGAGACCAGGGACACTGAAGCTTTCTTT
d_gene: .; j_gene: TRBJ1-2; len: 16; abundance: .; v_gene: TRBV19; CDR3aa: CASSIGAGRYDYGYTF; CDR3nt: TGTGCCAGTAGTATCGGTGCAGGCCGGTACGACTATGGCTACACCTTC
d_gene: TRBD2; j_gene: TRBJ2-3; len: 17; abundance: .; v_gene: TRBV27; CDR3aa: CASSFRLAGGGADTQYF; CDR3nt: TGTGCCAGCAGTTTCCGACTAGCGGGAGGGGGCGCAGATACGCAGTATTTT
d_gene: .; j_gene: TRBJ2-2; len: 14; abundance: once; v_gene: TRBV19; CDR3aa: CASMRSVNTGELFF; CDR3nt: TGTGCCAGTATGAGGTCGGTTAACACCGGGGAGCTGTTTTTT
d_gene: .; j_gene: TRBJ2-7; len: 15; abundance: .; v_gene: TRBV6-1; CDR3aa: CASTQGGTYFYEQYF; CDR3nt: TGTGCCAGCACTCAAGGGGGGACATACTTCTACGAGCAGTACTTC
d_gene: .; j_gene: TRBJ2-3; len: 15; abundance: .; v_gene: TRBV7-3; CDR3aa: CASSLTRSDRDTQYF; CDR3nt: TGTGCCAGCAGCTTAACGCGGTCTGACCGGGATACGCAGTATTTT
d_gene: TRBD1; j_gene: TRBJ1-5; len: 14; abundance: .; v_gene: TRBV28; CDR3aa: CASRIGQGNQPQHF; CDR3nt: TGTGCCAGCAGAATCGGACAGGGAAATCAGCCCCAGCATTTT
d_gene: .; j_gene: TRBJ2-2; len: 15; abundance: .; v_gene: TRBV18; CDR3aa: CASSPQDLNTGELFF; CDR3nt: TGTGCCAGCTCACCCCAGGACCTAAACACCGGGGAGCTGTTTTTT
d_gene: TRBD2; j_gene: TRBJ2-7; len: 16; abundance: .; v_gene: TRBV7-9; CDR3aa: CASSSHGLAGVLEQYF; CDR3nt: TGTGCCAGCAGCTCGCATGGACTAGCGGGAGTCCTCGAGCAGTACTTC
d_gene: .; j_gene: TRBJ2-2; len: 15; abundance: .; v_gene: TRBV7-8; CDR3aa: CASSSRGPVTGELFF; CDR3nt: TGTGCCAGCAGCTCCCGGGGGCCGGTCACCGGGGAGCTGTTTTTT
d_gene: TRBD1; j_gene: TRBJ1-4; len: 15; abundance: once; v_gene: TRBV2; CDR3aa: CASRAGGVDHEKLFF; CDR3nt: TGTGCCAGCAGGGCAGGGGGCGTCGATCATGAAAAACTGTTTTTT
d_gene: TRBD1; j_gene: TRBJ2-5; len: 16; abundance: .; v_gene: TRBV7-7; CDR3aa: CASSPTQGEDQETQYF; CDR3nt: TGTGCCAGCAGCCCGACACAGGGGGAGGACCAAGAGACCCAGTACTTC
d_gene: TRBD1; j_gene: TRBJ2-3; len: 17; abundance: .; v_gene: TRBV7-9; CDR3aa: CASSLSHVTGLPDTQYF; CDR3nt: TGTGCCAGCAGCTTATCTCACGTGACAGGGCTTCCAGATACGCAGTATTTT
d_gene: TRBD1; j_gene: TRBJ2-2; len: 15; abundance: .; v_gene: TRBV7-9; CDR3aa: CASSPDRDNTGELFF; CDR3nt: TGTGCCAGCAGCCCTGACAGGGATAACACCGGGGAGCTGTTTTTT
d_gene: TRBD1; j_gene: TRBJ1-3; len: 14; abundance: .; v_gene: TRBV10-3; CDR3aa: CAITATGGGNTIYF; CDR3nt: TGTGCCATCACTGCTACAGGGGGCGGAAACACCATATATTTT
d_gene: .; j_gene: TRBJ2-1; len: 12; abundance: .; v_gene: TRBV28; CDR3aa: CASMNTPGRRFF; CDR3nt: TGTGCCAGCATGAACACTCCGGGACGACGGTTCTTC
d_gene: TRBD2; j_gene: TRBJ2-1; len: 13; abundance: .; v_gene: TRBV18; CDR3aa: CASAGLAGSEQFF; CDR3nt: TGTGCCAGCGCCGGACTAGCGGGATCGGAGCAGTTCTTC
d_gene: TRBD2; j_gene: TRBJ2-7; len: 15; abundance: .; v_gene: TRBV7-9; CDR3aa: CASSLVGGYTYEQYF; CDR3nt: TGTGCCAGCAGCTTAGTCGGGGGGTATACCTACGAGCAGTACTTC
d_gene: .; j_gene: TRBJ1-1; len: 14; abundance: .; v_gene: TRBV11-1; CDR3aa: CASSLVGGNTEAFF; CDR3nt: TGTGCCAGCAGCTTAGTCGGCGGGAACACTGAAGCTTTCTTT
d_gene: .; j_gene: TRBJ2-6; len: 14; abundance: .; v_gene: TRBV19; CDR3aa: CASISRGGANVLTF; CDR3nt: TGTGCCAGTATAAGTCGCGGGGGGGCCAACGTCCTGACTTTC
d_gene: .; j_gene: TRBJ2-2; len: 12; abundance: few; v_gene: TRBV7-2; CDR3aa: CASSTYTGELFF; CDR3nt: TGTGCCAGCAGCACCTATACCGGGGAGCTGTTTTTT
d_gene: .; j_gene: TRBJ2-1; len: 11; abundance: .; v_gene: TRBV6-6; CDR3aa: CASSNPQEQFF; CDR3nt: TGTGCCAGCAGTAACCCCCAGGAGCAGTTCTTC
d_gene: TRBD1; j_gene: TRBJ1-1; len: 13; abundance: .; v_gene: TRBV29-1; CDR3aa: CSALTGWGTEAFF; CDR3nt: TGCAGCGCCTTGACAGGGTGGGGGACTGAAGCTTTCTTT
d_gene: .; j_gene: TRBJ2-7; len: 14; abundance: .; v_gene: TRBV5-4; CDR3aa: CASSLGGQSYEQYF; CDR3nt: TGTGCCAGCAGCTTGGGAGGACAGTCCTACGAGCAGTACTTC
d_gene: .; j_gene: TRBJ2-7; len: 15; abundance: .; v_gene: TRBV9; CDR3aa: CASSARAGASYEQYF; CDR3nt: TGTGCCAGCAGCGCAAGGGCTGGGGCGTCCTACGAGCAGTACTTC
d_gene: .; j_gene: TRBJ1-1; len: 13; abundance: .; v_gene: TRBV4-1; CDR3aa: CASSQYMNTEAFF; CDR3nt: TGCGCCAGCAGCCAATACATGAACACTGAAGCTTTCTTT
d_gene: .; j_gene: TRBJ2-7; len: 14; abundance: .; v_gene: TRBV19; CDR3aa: CASSTGPPWGEQYF; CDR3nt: TGTGCCAGTAGTACCGGACCGCCATGGGGCGAGCAGTACTTC
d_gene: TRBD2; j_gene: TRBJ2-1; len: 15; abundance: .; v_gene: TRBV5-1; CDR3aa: CASREAGASYNEQFF; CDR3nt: TGCGCCAGCAGAGAAGCGGGAGCCTCCTACAATGAGCAGTTCTTC
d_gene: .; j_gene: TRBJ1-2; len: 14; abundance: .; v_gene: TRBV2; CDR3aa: CASRGTGLNYGYTF; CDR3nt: TGTGCCAGCCGAGGTACAGGCTTGAACTATGGCTACACCTTC
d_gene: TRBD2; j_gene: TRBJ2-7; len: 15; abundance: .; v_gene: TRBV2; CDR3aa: CASSDALAGPYEQYF; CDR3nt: TGTGCCAGCAGTGATGCACTAGCGGGACCCTACGAGCAGTACTTC
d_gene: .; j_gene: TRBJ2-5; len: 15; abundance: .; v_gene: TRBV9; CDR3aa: CASSSRPERVETQYF; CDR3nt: TGTGCCAGCAGCTCCCGCCCCGAGAGGGTAGAGACCCAGTACTTC
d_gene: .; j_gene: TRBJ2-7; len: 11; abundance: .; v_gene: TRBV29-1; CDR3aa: CSVALAAEQYF; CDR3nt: TGCAGCGTTGCTCTAGCTGCCGAGCAGTACTTC
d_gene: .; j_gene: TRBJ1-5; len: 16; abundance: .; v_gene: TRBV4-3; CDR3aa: CASSQDLRVRNQPQHF; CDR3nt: TGCGCCAGCAGCCAAGATTTGAGGGTCAGGAATCAGCCCCAGCATTTT
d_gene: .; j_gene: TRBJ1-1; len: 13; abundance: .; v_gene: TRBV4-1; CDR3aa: CASSHTRPGGAFF; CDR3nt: TGCGCCAGCAGCCATACGAGGCCTGGGGGAGCTTTCTTT
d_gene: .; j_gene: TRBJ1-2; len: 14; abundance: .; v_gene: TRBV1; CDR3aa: CTSSTRDREHGYTF; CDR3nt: TGCACCAGCAGCACTCGGGACAGGGAGCATGGCTACACCTTC
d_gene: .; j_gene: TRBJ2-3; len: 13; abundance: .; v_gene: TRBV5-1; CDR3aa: CASSLALQGAQYF; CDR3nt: TGCGCCAGCAGCTTGGCCCTGCAGGGTGCGCAGTATTTT
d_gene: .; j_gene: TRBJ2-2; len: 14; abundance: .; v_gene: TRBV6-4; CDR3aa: CASSVKENTGELFF; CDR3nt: TGTGCCAGCAGTGTAAAAGAGAACACCGGGGAGCTGTTTTTT
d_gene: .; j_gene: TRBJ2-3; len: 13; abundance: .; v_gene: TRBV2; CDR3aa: CASSDGEADTQYF; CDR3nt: TGTGCCAGCAGTGATGGGGAGGCAGATACGCAGTATTTT
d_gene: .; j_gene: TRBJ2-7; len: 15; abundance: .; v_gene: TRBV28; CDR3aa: CASSPIEGRLGEQYF; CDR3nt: TGTGCCAGCAGCCCAATCGAGGGAAGATTGGGGGAGCAGTACTTC
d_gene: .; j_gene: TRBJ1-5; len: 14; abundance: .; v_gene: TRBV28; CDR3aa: CASSLGQGYQPQHF; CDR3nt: TGTGCCAGCAGTTTGGGCCAGGGGTATCAGCCCCAGCATTTT
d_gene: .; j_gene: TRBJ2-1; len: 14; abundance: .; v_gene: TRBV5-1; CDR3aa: CASSLGPSYNEQFF; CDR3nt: TGCGCCAGCAGCTTAGGTCCTTCCTACAATGAGCAGTTCTTC
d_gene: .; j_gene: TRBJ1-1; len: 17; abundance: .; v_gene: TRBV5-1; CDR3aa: CASSLRGVGGGMSEAFF; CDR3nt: TGCGCCAGCAGCTTGAGGGGTGTGGGCGGGGGCATGTCTGAAGCTTTCTTT
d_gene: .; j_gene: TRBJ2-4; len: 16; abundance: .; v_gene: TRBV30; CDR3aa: CAWRLSGSLAKNIQYF; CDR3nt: TGTGCCTGGAGGTTATCGGGCTCCCTAGCCAAAAACATTCAGTACTTC
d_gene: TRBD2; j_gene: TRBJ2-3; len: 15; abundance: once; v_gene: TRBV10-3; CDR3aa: CAISFSGTSGDTQYF; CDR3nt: TGTGCCATCAGTTTCTCCGGGACTAGCGGAGATACGCAGTATTTT
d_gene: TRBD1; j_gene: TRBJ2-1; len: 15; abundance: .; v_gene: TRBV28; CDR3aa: CASSFTGGGLYEQFF; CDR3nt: TGTGCCAGCAGTTTTACAGGGGGCGGCTTGTATGAGCAGTTCTTC
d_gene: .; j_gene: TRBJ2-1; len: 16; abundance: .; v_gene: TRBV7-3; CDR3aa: CASSLRPPGGGVEQFF; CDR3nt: TGTGCCAGCAGCTTAAGGCCGCCGGGCGGGGGCGTTGAGCAGTTCTTC
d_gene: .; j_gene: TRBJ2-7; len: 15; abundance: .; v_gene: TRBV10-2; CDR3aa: CASSVSSGGPYEQYF; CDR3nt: TGCGCCAGCAGTGTCTCAAGCGGAGGACCCTACGAGCAGTACTTC
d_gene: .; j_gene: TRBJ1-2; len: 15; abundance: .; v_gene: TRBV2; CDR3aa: CASSDLRTVTYGYTF; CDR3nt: TGTGCCAGCAGTGATTTGAGGACAGTTACCTATGGCTACACCTTC
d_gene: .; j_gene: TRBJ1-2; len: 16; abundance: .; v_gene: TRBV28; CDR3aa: CASTSTQKPENYGYTF; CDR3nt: TGTGCCAGCACCTCCACCCAGAAACCAGAGAACTATGGCTACACCTTC
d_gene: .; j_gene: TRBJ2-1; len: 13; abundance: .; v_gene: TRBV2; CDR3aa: CASILSSYNEQFF; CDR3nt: TGTGCCAGCATTCTGAGCTCCTACAATGAGCAGTTCTTC
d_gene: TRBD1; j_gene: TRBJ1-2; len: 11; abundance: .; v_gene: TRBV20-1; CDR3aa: CSARGSYGYTF; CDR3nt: TGCAGTGCCAGGGGGTCTTATGGCTACACCTTC
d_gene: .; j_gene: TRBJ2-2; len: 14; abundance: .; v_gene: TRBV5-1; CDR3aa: CASSFTGNTGELFF; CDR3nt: TGCGCCAGCAGCTTCACAGGAAACACCGGGGAGCTGTTTTTT
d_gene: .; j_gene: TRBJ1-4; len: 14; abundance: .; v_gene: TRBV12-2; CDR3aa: CASRSRQDNEKLFF; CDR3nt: TGTGCAAGTCGCTCGAGACAAGATAATGAAAAACTGTTTTTT
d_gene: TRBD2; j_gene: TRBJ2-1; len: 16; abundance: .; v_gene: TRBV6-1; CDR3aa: CASSEAFGLVDNEQFF; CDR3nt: TGTGCCAGCAGTGAAGCCTTCGGACTAGTAGACAATGAGCAGTTCTTC
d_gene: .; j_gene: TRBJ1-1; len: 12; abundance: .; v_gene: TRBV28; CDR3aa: CASSPGPREAFF; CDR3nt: TGTGCCAGCAGTCCCGGCCCCCGTGAAGCTTTCTTT
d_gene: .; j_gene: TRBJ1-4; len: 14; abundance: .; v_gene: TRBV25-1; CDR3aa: CASSALGGGEKLFF; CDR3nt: TGTGCCAGCAGTGCCCTGGGGGGAGGCGAAAAACTGTTTTTT